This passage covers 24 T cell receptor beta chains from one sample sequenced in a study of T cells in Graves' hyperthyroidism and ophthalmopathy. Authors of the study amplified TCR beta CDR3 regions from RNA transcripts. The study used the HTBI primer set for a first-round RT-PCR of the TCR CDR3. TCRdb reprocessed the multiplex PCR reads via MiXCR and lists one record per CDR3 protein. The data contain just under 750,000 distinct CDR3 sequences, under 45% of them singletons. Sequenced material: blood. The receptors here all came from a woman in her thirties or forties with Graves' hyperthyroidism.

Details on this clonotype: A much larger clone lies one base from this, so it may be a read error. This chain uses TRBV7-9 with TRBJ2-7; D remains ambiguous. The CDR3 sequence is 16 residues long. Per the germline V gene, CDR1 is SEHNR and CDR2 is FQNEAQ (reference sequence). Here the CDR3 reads CANSPRYLGTVGEQYF. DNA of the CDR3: TGTGCCAACAGCCCACGCTACCTGGGCACTGTCGGCGAGCAGTACTTC. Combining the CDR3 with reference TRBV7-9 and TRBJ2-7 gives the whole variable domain DTGVSQNPRHKITKRGQNVTFRCDPISEHNRLYWYRQTLGQGPEFLTYFQNEAQLEKSRLLSDRFSAERPKGSFSTLEIQRTEQGDSAMYLCANSPRYLGTVGEQYFGPGTRLTVT.

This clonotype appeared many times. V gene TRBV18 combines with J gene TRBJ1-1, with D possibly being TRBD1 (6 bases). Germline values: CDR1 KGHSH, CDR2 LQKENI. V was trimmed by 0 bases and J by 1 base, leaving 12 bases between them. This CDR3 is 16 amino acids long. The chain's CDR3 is CASSPPSTGSNTEAFF. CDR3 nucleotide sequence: TGTGCCAGCTCACCACCGAGTACAGGGTCGAACACTGAAGCTTTCTTT.

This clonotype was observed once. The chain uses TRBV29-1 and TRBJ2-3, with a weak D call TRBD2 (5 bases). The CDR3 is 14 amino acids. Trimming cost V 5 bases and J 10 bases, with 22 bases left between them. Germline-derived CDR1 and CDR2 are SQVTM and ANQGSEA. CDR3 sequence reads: CSVPLKKRERAQYF. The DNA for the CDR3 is TGCAGCGTTCCCCTGAAGAAGAGGGAACGGGCGCAGTATTTT.

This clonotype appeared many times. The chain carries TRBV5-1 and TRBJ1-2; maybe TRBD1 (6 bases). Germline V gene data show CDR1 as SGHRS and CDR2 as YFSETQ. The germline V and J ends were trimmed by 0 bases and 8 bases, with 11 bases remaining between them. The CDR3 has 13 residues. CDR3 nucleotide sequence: TGCGCCAGCAGCTTGGGACAGGCGTGGGGCTACACCTTC. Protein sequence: CASSLGQAWGYTF.

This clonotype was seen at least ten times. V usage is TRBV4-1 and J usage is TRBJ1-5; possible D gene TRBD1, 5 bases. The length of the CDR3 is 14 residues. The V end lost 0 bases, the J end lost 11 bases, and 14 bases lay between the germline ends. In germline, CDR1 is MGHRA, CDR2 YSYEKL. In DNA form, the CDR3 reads TGCGCCAGCAGCCAAGAACCGGGGGTTAAAGCCCAGCATTTT. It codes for CASSQEPGVKAQHF.

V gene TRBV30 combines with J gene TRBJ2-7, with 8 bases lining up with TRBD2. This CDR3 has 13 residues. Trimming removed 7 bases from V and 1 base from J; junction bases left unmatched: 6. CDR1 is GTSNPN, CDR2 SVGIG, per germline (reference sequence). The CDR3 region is CAYEAGVSYEQYF. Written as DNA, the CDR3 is TGTGCCTACGAAGCGGGAGTGTCCTACGAGCAGTACTTC.

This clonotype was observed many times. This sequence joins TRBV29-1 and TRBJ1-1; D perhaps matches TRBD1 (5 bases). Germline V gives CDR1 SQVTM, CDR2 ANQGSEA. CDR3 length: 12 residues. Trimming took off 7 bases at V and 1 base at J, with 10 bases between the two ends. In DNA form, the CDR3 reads TGCAGCGGTGCGACAGCGAACACTGAAGCTTTCTTT. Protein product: CSGATANTEAFF.

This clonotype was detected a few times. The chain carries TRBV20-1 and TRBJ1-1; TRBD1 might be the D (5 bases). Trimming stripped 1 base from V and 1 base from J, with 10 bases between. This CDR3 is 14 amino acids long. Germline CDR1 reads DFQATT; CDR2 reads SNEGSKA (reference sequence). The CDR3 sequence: CSARVTQGNTEAFF. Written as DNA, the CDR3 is TGCAGTGCTAGAGTAACTCAGGGGAACACTGAAGCTTTCTTT.

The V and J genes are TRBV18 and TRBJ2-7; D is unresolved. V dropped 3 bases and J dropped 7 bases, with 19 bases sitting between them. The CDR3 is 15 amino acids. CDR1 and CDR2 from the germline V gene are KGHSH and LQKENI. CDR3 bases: TGTGCCAGCTCACCCTCTGGACGGAGCCTACGTGAGCAGTACTTC. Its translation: CASSPSGRSLREQYF. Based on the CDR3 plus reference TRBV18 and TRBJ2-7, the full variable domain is NAGVMQNPRHLVRRRGQEARLRCSPMKGHSHVYWYRQLPEEGLKFMVYLQKENIIDESGMPKERFSAEFPKEGPSILRIQQVVRGDSAAYFCASSPSGRSLREQYFGPGTRLTVT.

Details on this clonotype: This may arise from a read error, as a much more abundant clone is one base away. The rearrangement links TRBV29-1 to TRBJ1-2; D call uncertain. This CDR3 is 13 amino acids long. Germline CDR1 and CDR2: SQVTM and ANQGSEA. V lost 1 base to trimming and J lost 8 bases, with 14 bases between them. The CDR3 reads CSVEGWVSGGYTF. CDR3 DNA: TGCAGCGTTGAAGGTTGGGTCTCTGGGGGCTACACCTTC.

The CDR3 loop is CSASGQQDTQYF. The CDR3 DNA reads as TGCAGTGCTAGTGGACAGCAAGATACGCAGTACTTC. The chain has TRBV20-1 and TRBJ2-5; perhaps TRBD1 as D (6 bases). V shed 3 bases and J shed 11 bases, with 16 bases lying between them. Germline V lookup: CDR1 DFQATT, CDR2 SNEGSKA (reference sequence). The CDR3 runs 12 residues.

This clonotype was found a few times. For the CDR3, the DNA is TGTGCCTGGAGTGGGGGACAGGGAAATCAGCCCCAGCATTTT. Translating it yields CAWSGGQGNQPQHF. The gene calls are TRBV30 and TRBJ1-5; 9 nucleotides agree with TRBD1. V trimming: 1 base; J trimming: 4 bases; junction bases outside the gene matches: 2. Per germline, CDR1 GTSNPN and CDR2 SVGIG (reference sequence). The CDR3 spans 14 residues.

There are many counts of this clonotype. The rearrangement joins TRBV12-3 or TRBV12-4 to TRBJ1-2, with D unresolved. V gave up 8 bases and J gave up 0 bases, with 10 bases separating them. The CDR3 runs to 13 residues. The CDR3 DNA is TGTGCCAGCGTGAAAGAAGCTAACTATGGCTACACCTTC. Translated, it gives CASVKEANYGYTF.

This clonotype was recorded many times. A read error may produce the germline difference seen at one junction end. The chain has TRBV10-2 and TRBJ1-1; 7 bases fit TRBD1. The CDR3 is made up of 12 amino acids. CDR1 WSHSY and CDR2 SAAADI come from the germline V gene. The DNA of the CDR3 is TGTGCCAGCAGTGAAGATGACAGGGAGGCTTTCTTT. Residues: CASSEDDREAFF.

The CDR3: CASSQDRARTEAFF. The CDR3 DNA is TGTGCCAGCAGTCAAGACAGGGCGAGAACTGAAGCTTTCTTT. The gene calls are TRBV6-5 and TRBJ1-1; TRBD1 matches 7 bases. Germline trimming cut 5 bases from V and 5 bases from J; bases unmatched to any gene: 8. Looked up from germline, CDR1 is MNHEY and CDR2 is SVGAGI. The CDR3 contains 14 residues.

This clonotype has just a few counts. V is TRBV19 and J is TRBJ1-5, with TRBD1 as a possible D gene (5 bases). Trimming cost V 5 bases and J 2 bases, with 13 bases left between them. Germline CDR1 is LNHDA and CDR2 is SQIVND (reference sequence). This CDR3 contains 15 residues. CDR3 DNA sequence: TGTGCCAGTAGTCAACAGGTAGGGGGCAATCAGCCCCAGCATTTT. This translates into CASSQQVGGNQPQHF.

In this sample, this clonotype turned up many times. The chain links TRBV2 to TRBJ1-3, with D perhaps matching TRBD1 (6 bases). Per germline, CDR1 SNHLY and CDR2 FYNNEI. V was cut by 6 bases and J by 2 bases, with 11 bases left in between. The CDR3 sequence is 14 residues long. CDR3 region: CASSRDNTGNTIYF. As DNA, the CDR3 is TGTGCCAGCAGCCGGGACAATACTGGAAACACCATATATTTT.

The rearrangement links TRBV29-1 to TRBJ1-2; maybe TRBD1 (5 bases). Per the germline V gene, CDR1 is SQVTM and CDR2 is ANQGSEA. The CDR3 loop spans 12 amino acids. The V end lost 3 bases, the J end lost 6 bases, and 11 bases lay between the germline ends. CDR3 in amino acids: CSVDRQGNGYTF. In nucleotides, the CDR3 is TGCAGCGTTGACAGGCAGGGTAATGGCTACACCTTC. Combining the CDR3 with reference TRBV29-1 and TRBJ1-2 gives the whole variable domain SAVISQKPSRDICQRGTSLTIQCQVDSQVTMMFWYRQQPGQSLTLIATANQGSEATYESGFVIDKFPISRPNLTFSTLTVSNMSPEDSSIYLCSVDRQGNGYTFGSGTRLTVV.

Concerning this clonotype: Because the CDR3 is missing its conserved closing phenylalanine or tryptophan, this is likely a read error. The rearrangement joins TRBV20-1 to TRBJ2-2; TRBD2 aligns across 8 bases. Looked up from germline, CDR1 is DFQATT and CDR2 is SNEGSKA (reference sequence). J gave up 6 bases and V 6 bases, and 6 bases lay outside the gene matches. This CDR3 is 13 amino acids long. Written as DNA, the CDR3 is TGCAGTGCGCGGACTAGCTACGCCGGGGAGCTGTTTCTT. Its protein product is CSARTSYAGELFL.

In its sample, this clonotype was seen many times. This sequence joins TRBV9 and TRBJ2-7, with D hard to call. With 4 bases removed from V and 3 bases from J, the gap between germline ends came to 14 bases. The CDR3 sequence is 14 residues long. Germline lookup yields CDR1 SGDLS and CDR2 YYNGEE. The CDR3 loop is CASSTSGDLYEQYF. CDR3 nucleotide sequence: TGTGCCAGCAGCACCTCCGGAGACCTCTACGAGCAGTACTTC. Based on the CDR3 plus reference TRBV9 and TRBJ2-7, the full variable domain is DSGVTQTPKHLITATGQRVTLRCSPRSGDLSVYWYQQSLDQGLQFLIQYYNGEERAKGNILERFSAQQFPDLHSELNLSSLELGDSALYFCASSTSGDLYEQYFGPGTRLTVT.

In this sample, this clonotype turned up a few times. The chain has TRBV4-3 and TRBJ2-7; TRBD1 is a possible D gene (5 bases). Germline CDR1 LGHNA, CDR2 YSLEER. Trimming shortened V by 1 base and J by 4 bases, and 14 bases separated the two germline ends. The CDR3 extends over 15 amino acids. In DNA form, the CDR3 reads TGCGCCAGCAGCCAAGTGCAGGGTGGGTATTACGAGCAGTACTTC. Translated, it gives CASSQVQGGYYEQYF.

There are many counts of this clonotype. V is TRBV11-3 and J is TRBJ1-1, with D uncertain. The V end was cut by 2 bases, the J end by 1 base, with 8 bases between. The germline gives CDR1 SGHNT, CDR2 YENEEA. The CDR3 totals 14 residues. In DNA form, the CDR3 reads TGTGCCAGCAGCTTACCCGGACCGAACACTGAAGCTTTCTTT. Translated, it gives CASSLPGPNTEAFF.

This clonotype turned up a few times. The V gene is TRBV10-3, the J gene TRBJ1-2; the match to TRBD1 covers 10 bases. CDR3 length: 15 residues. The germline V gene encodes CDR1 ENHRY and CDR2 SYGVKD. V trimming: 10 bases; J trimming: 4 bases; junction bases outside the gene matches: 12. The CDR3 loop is CASSLDRGLSYGYTF. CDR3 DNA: TGTGCCAGCTCACTTGACAGGGGGCTCAGCTATGGCTACACCTTC.

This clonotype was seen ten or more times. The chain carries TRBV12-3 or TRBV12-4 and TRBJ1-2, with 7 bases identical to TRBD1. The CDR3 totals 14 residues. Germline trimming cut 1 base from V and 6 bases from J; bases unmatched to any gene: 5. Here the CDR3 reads CASSLGGTVNGYTF. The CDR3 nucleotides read TGTGCCAGCAGTTTAGGAGGGACAGTAAATGGCTACACCTTC.